This T cell receptor (beta chain) comes out of a study of control samples from healthy donors and cancer patients. The method was immunoSEQ multiplex PCR; TCRdb's version includes in-frame clones alone and lacks a portion of them. The table has over 110,000 clones, about 85% seen once. Trimming at V came to 5 bases and at J to 5 bases, leaving 12 bases not matched to a gene. Germline lookup yields CDR1 SEHNR and CDR2 FQNEAQ (reference sequence). The CDR3 spans 16 residues. Sequenced: blood. The chain uses TRBV7-9 and TRBJ2-3, with 8 bases fitting TRBD2. This clonotype originated in a woman younger than 45 in good health. The CDR3 DNA reads TGTGCCAGCAGCGAAGAAGCGGGAGTGGCGGTAGATACGCAGTATTTT. Translation gives CASSEEAGVAVDTQYF.